One T cell receptor beta chain is described in this entry. The antigen is not known. The CDR3 goes on 3 residues after the read ends, and that part is filled in from the germline J gene. These data originate in a study of T cells in women clearing cervical HPV infection. Findings and limits, study-wide: It is unknown whether associations predate infection; no effector/memory or HPV-specific sorting. Each sample's T-cell count was unknown, possibly confounding richness.

Germline assignment: CDR1 LNHDA and CDR2 SQIVND (reference sequence). Trimming removed 7 bases from V and 4 bases from J; junction bases left unmatched: 8. This CDR3 contains 14 residues. TCRdb keeps only in-frame clones here, not all; method: immunoSEQ multiplex PCR. The sample data list approximately 40,000 clones. This TCR came from a woman aged 18-70 years with a cervical HPV16 infection that either progressed to CIN3+ or cleared (not recorded which). The chain has TRBV19 and TRBJ1-2; 8 nucleotides line up with TRBD1. The material sequenced was blood buffy coat. CDR3: CASTSDRASYGYTF. CDR3 DNA, as far as it was read: TGTGCCAGTACCTCGGACAGGGCTAGCTATGGC.